Listed below are T cell receptor beta chains from one sample, sequenced in a study of siplizumab effects on memory and regulatory T cells. Here immunoSEQ multiplex PCR was the method, and the copy in TCRdb shows in-frame clones only, minus some. The table has roughly 80,000 clones, approximately 88% seen once; the top ten hold approximately 1.5%. What was sequenced was Tregs sorted from blood. These receptors were taken from a human donor in good health. The CDR3 runs from the conserved cysteine through the conserved F or W. Each record gives: CDR3 DNA, CDR3 protein, J gene, V gene, clone size, D gene, CDR3 length. The D gene is left open where the match is weak. Only part of the rows carry a size: once, few, many, or a class if the clone is expanded.

CDR3 DNA: TGTGCCAGCACTATCTCGGGGGGCAATCAGCCCCAGCATTTT
CDR3 protein: CASTISGGNQPQHF
J gene: TRBJ1-5
V gene: TRBV2
clone size: .
D gene: .
CDR3 length: 14

CDR3 DNA: TGTGCCAGCAGCTTGCCGTATTGGGGCGGGGGGCGAGAGACCCAGTACTTC
CDR3 protein: CASSLPYWGGGRETQYF
J gene: TRBJ2-5
V gene: TRBV7-2
clone size: .
D gene: TRBD2
CDR3 length: 17

CDR3 DNA: TGCGCCAGCAGCCCAAGACAGGGGGAAAATGAAAAACTGTTTTTT
CDR3 protein: CASSPRQGENEKLFF
J gene: TRBJ1-4
V gene: TRBV5-1
clone size: .
D gene: TRBD1
CDR3 length: 15

CDR3 DNA: TGTGCCAGCAGTGACGGGAGGCCGATCTACACCTTC
CDR3 protein: CASSDGRPIYTF
J gene: TRBJ1-2
V gene: TRBV28
clone size: .
D gene: .
CDR3 length: 12

CDR3 DNA: TGTGCCAGCAGCCGACAGGGAAATGCCAACACCATATATTTT
CDR3 protein: CASSRQGNANTIYF
J gene: TRBJ1-3
V gene: TRBV27
clone size: once
D gene: TRBD1
CDR3 length: 14

CDR3 DNA: TGCGCCAGCAGCCAAGATACCAGGGTATTCCAGCCCCAGCATTTT
CDR3 protein: CASSQDTRVFQPQHF
J gene: TRBJ1-5
V gene: TRBV4-1
clone size: once
D gene: .
CDR3 length: 15

CDR3 DNA: TGTGCCAGCAGCCTCGAAGGTAGCGGGGGGCCCTCCGATACGCAGTATTTT
CDR3 protein: CASSLEGSGGPSDTQYF
J gene: TRBJ2-3
V gene: TRBV4-2
clone size: .
D gene: TRBD2
CDR3 length: 17

CDR3 DNA: TGCGCCAGCAGGGGAACTCGGGGGGCTGCCTTATACAATGAGCAGTTCTTC
CDR3 protein: CASRGTRGAALYNEQFF
J gene: TRBJ2-1
V gene: TRBV5-1
clone size: .
D gene: .
CDR3 length: 17

CDR3 DNA: TGTGCCAGCAGTGAAGGCGGATCTGGCTACACCTTC
CDR3 protein: CASSEGGSGYTF
J gene: TRBJ1-2
V gene: TRBV6-1
clone size: .
D gene: .
CDR3 length: 12

CDR3 DNA: TGTGCCAGCAGTTACCAGGACAGGGGGGTCGTTGAAGCTTTCTTT
CDR3 protein: CASSYQDRGVVEAFF
J gene: TRBJ1-1
V gene: TRBV6-5
clone size: .
D gene: TRBD1
CDR3 length: 15

CDR3 DNA: TGTGCCAGCAGCGATTACAACCTAATTAATGAAAAACTGTTTTTT
CDR3 protein: CASSDYNLINEKLFF
J gene: TRBJ1-4
V gene: TRBV7-9
clone size: .
D gene: .
CDR3 length: 15

CDR3 DNA: TGTGCCAGCAGCTTATTGCGGGGCTACGAGCAGTACTTC
CDR3 protein: CASSLLRGYEQYF
J gene: TRBJ2-7
V gene: TRBV11-2
clone size: .
D gene: .
CDR3 length: 13

CDR3 DNA: TGTGCCAGCAGCTTAGTAGTGCCAGCAAACTATGGCTACACCTTC
CDR3 protein: CASSLVVPANYGYTF
J gene: TRBJ1-2
V gene: TRBV7-9
clone size: .
D gene: .
CDR3 length: 15

CDR3 DNA: TGCGCCAGCAGCTTCTGGGAGAATGAGCAGTTCTTC
CDR3 protein: CASSFWENEQFF
J gene: TRBJ2-1
V gene: TRBV5-1
clone size: once
D gene: .
CDR3 length: 12

CDR3 DNA: TGTGCCAGCAGCAGAGGGGGGGCGCAGCGGACCGAGCAGTACTTC
CDR3 protein: CASSRGGAQRTEQYF
J gene: TRBJ2-7
V gene: TRBV9
clone size: .
D gene: .
CDR3 length: 15

CDR3 DNA: TGTGCCAGCAGGGTAGCGGGGTCCTACGAGCAGTACTTC
CDR3 protein: CASRVAGSYEQYF
J gene: TRBJ2-7
V gene: TRBV5-4
clone size: .
D gene: TRBD2
CDR3 length: 13

CDR3 DNA: TGTGCCAGCAGTTACTCGATTCTCGCGAACACAGATACGCAGTATTTT
CDR3 protein: CASSYSILANTDTQYF
J gene: TRBJ2-3
V gene: TRBV6-5
clone size: .
D gene: .
CDR3 length: 16

CDR3 DNA: TGTGCCAGCAGCGGACAGCTTCCGAACACTGAAGCTTTCTTT
CDR3 protein: CASSGQLPNTEAFF
J gene: TRBJ1-1
V gene: TRBV9
clone size: .
D gene: .
CDR3 length: 14

CDR3 DNA: TGTGCCAGCAGCGATTTTTCTGGCACAGATACGCAGTATTTT
CDR3 protein: CASSDFSGTDTQYF
J gene: TRBJ2-3
V gene: TRBV7-2
clone size: .
D gene: .
CDR3 length: 14

CDR3 DNA: TGTGCCAGCAGTTTATGGGCAGCCAAGAACACTGAAGCTTTCTTT
CDR3 protein: CASSLWAAKNTEAFF
J gene: TRBJ1-1
V gene: TRBV28
clone size: .
D gene: .
CDR3 length: 15